The rows below give T cell receptor beta chains drawn from one sample of a study of blood T cells in healthy people across ages. TCRdb passed the 5' RACE reads through MiXCR, listing each CDR3 protein once. The repertoire has more than 1 million distinct CDR3 sequences, 45% of them found once; the top ten carry 18%. The sequenced sample was blood. These receptors came from a woman aged 60-75 years in good health. The conserved cysteine and the conserved F or W are not part of the CDR3 here. Each record gives: CDR3 protein, V gene, J gene.

cdr3_aa: ASRSGSNTGELF; v_call: TRBV2; j_call: TRBJ2-2
cdr3_aa: ASSLGTPETQY; v_call: TRBV5-5; j_call: TRBJ2-5
cdr3_aa: ASRPSGSHGTGELF; v_call: TRBV3-1; j_call: TRBJ2-2
cdr3_aa: SVVYLAGYNEQF; v_call: TRBV29-1; j_call: TRBJ2-1
cdr3_aa: ASSLGLTGQF; v_call: TRBV4-3; j_call: TRBJ2-1
cdr3_aa: AIRGLLYGYT; v_call: TRBV28; j_call: TRBJ1-2
cdr3_aa: ASSFNGWEQY; v_call: TRBV5-5; j_call: TRBJ2-4
cdr3_aa: SVEGADRQLYGYT; v_call: TRBV29-1; j_call: TRBJ1-2
cdr3_aa: ASSEWVEKRPPLIIRPQF; v_call: TRBV25-1; j_call: TRBJ2-1
cdr3_aa: ASTQNAGGTEAF; v_call: TRBV12-3/TRBV12-4; j_call: TRBJ1-1
cdr3_aa: SARPSPTISYEQY; v_call: TRBV20-1; j_call: TRBJ2-7
cdr3_aa: SVVGSRKGDYNEQL; v_call: TRBV29-1; j_call: TRBJ2-1
cdr3_aa: ASTRDSLNTEAF; v_call: TRBV12-3/TRBV12-4; j_call: TRBJ1-1
cdr3_aa: ASSYSVAGSLYEQY; v_call: TRBV6-2/TRBV6-3; j_call: TRBJ2-7
cdr3_aa: ASQVIGRSSYNEQY; v_call: TRBV5-1; j_call: NA
cdr3_aa: ASRLVAGGVHEQY; v_call: TRBV27; j_call: TRBJ2-7
cdr3_aa: ASRGDGGRHNEQF; v_call: TRBV2; j_call: TRBJ2-1
cdr3_aa: ASSQSDNTQY; v_call: TRBV4-1; j_call: TRBJ2-3
cdr3_aa: ASHRQSSGNVLT; v_call: TRBV2; j_call: TRBJ2-6
cdr3_aa: ATSDLQRGIPYNEQF; v_call: TRBV24-1; j_call: TRBJ2-1
cdr3_aa: ASSALGPLRDNNEQF; v_call: TRBV7-2; j_call: TRBJ2-1
cdr3_aa: ASNSGLAKDEQY; v_call: TRBV6-1; j_call: TRBJ2-7
cdr3_aa: SARDLTSGTQSYEQY; v_call: TRBV20-1; j_call: TRBJ2-7
cdr3_aa: ASSLGLADIETQY; v_call: TRBV12-3/TRBV12-4; j_call: TRBJ2-5
cdr3_aa: ASSDYSHYEQY; v_call: TRBV25-1; j_call: TRBJ2-7
cdr3_aa: SAHETTFYNEQF; v_call: TRBV20-1; j_call: TRBJ2-1
cdr3_aa: ATRQRDSYEQY; v_call: TRBV6-5; j_call: TRBJ2-7
cdr3_aa: AASDSGDGHNEQF; v_call: TRBV24-1; j_call: TRBJ2-1
cdr3_aa: ASSPYSGSVPYNEQF; v_call: TRBV7-9; j_call: TRBJ2-1
cdr3_aa: ASSHTVLGPYEQY; v_call: TRBV14; j_call: TRBJ2-7
cdr3_aa: ASSYTQGWETQY; v_call: TRBV7-7; j_call: TRBJ2-5
cdr3_aa: AISESVGGTYNEQF; v_call: TRBV10-3; j_call: TRBJ2-1
cdr3_aa: ASSLRAGGDNEQY; v_call: TRBV7-2; j_call: NA
cdr3_aa: AWSRTTGLEQY; v_call: TRBV30; j_call: TRBJ2-4
cdr3_aa: ASSYSGTGNNQPQH; v_call: TRBV6-2/TRBV6-3; j_call: TRBJ1-5
cdr3_aa: SDKGGAETQY; v_call: TRBV29-1; j_call: TRBJ2-5
cdr3_aa: ASSPPLGRTLAKNIQY; v_call: TRBV5-5; j_call: TRBJ2-4
cdr3_aa: AGSESAADSYEQY; v_call: TRBV2; j_call: TRBJ2-7
cdr3_aa: ASSLSRGFDTQY; v_call: TRBV27; j_call: TRBJ2-3